The rows below give T cell receptor beta chains drawn from one sample of a study of T cell changes during pregnancy in multiple sclerosis. This table comes from immunoSEQ multiplex PCR, and its TCRdb copy is limited to in-frame clones, with some not included. The sample consists of 65,000 to 75,000 clones, more than 90% of them appearing once. This material consisted of peripheral blood, taken after pregnancy. These receptors were obtained from a female donor in good health, enrolled as a control in a pregnancy study. The CDR3 runs from the conserved cysteine through the conserved F or W. A D gene is named only where the DNA matches it firmly. Size values are once, few and many counts, or a class for expanded clones, and some rows have none.

CDR3aa,CDR3nt,j_gene,d_gene,abundance,v_gene
CASSFVQDEQYF,TGTGCCAGCAGTTTTGTTCAGGACGAGCAGTACTTC,TRBJ2-7,NA,NA,TRBV28
CAISESRAGQWDEQYF,TGTGCCATCAGTGAGTCCCGGGCAGGGCAGTGGGACGAGCAGTACTTC,TRBJ2-7,NA,once,TRBV10-3
CASSQASGTGSDEQYF,TGCGCCAGCAGCCAAGCATCCGGGACAGGGTCTGACGAGCAGTACTTC,TRBJ2-7,TRBD1,NA,TRBV4-1
CASSPAGGVETQYF,TGTGCCAGCAGCCCCGCGGGGGGCGTAGAGACCCAGTACTTC,TRBJ2-5,TRBD2,NA,TRBV28
CASSPRVLPSNEQFF,TGTGCCAGCAGCCCCCGTGTACTTCCCTCCAATGAGCAGTTCTTC,TRBJ2-1,NA,NA,TRBV9
CASSQGEARYEYGYTF,TGCGCCAGCAGCCAAGGGGAGGCCCGCTATGAGTATGGCTACACCTTC,TRBJ1-2,NA,NA,TRBV4-1
CASSQEAGNEQYF,TGCGCCAGCAGCCAAGAAGCGGGAAACGAGCAGTACTTC,TRBJ2-7,TRBD2,NA,TRBV4-3
CASSHVLPGQGAETQYF,TGCGCCAGCAGCCACGTACTACCGGGACAGGGGGCAGAGACCCAGTACTTC,TRBJ2-5,TRBD1,NA,TRBV4-3
CSGGPGLLRETQYF,TGCAGCGGGGGACCGGGACTACTCAGAGAGACCCAGTACTTC,TRBJ2-5,TRBD2,NA,TRBV29-1
CASSLRQGLGLTDTQYF,TGTGCCAGCTCACTTCGACAGGGGTTAGGGCTGACAGATACGCAGTATTTT,TRBJ2-3,TRBD1,NA,TRBV18
CASSERWGRSYNSPLHF,TGTGCCAGCAGTGAACGGTGGGGGCGAAGCTATAATTCACCCCTCCACTTT,TRBJ1-6,NA,NA,TRBV6-1
CASSALGQGIHQPQHF,TGTGCCAGCAGTGCTCTAGGACAGGGGATACATCAGCCCCAGCATTTT,TRBJ1-5,TRBD1,NA,TRBV6-1
CATSRDTLTVLNTEAFF,TGTGCCACCAGCAGAGATACATTGACAGTCCTGAACACTGAAGCTTTCTTT,TRBJ1-1,NA,NA,TRBV15
CATGLADDTQYF,TGTGCCACGGGACTAGCAGACGATACGCAGTATTTT,TRBJ2-3,TRBD2,NA,TRBV7-9
CASSPRGSAYEQYF,TGTGCCAGCAGCCCCAGGGGGTCCGCCTACGAGCAGTACTTC,TRBJ2-7,TRBD1,NA,TRBV7-6
CASSPKPGGSVTEAFF,TGTGCCAGCTCACCTAAGCCGGGGGGCTCGGTTACTGAAGCTTTCTTT,TRBJ1-1,NA,NA,TRBV18
CASYRTPSTDTQYF,TGTGCCAGCTATAGGACACCTAGCACAGATACGCAGTATTTT,TRBJ2-3,NA,NA,TRBV7-9
CASYRAGSTDTQYF,TGTGCCAGCTACAGAGCGGGTAGCACAGATACGCAGTATTTT,TRBJ2-3,NA,NA,TRBV6-1
CASSLARGLVGNTIYF,TGTGCCAGCAGCTTAGCGAGGGGGCTGGTGGGAAACACCATATATTTT,TRBJ1-3,TRBD1,NA,TRBV7-2
CASSQGRVGGELFF,TGCGCCAGCAGCCAAGGCCGGGTTGGCGGGGAGCTGTTTTTT,TRBJ2-2,NA,NA,TRBV4-3
CASSLGQGVGYTF,TGTGCCAGCAGCTTGGGACAGGGGGTTGGCTACACCTTC,TRBJ1-2,TRBD1,NA,TRBV5-4
CASSSYEGDGYTF,TGCGCCAGCAGCTCCTACGAAGGGGATGGCTACACCTTC,TRBJ1-2,NA,NA,TRBV5-1
CASTLGGASGSVEQFF,TGTGCCAGCACCCTTGGGGGGGCTAGCGGGAGCGTTGAGCAGTTCTTC,TRBJ2-1,TRBD2,NA,TRBV28
CATSRDPTGGYGYTF,TGTGCCACCAGCAGAGACCCGACAGGGGGCTATGGCTACACCTTC,TRBJ1-2,TRBD1,NA,TRBV15
CASSESLGPGGNTIYF,TGTGCCAGCAGCGAGTCACTAGGTCCTGGTGGAAACACCATATATTTT,TRBJ1-3,NA,NA,TRBV4-2
CASSERGTQYF,TGTGCCAGCAGTGAGCGGGGGACCCAGTACTTC,TRBJ2-5,NA,NA,TRBV2
CASSMRDEQFF,TGTGCCAGTAGTATGAGGGATGAGCAGTTCTTC,TRBJ2-1,NA,NA,TRBV19
CASSHGTEAFF,TGTGCCAGCAGTCACGGTACTGAAGCTTTCTTT,TRBJ1-1,NA,NA,TRBV28
CASSESTSGVAYEQYF,TGCGCCAGCAGTGAGTCGACTAGCGGGGTAGCCTACGAGCAGTACTTC,TRBJ2-7,TRBD2,NA,TRBV10-2